The rows below give T cell receptor beta chains drawn from one sample of a study of patients and donors after allogeneic stem cell transplantation. TCRdb reprocessed the RT-PCR reads with MiXCR, giving one entry per CDR3 protein. The repertoire holds more than 25,000 distinct CDR3 sequences, with 8% to 10% as singletons. Material for sequencing was blood, either unsorted or a sorted T cell fraction (not recorded which). The receptor set was obtained from a human donor who was either an allogeneic HSCT recipient or a stem cell or donor lymphocyte infusion donor (not recorded which). It is not recorded whose cells these are; they may come from a transplant donor. The CDR3 runs from the conserved cysteine through the conserved F or W. Each record gives: D gene, V gene, J gene, clone size, CDR3 DNA, CDR3 protein. A D gene is named only where the DNA matches it firmly. The size of a clone is reported for some rows only, either as once, few or many, or as a class for expanded clones.

d_call: TRBD1; v_call: TRBV30; j_call: TRBJ2-7; clone_size: few; cdr3_nt: TGTGCCTGGAGTGTTTCAGGGACAGTCCAATACGAGCAGTACTTC; cdr3_aa: CAWSVSGTVQYEQYF
d_call: NA; v_call: TRBV7-9; j_call: TRBJ1-6; clone_size: few; cdr3_nt: TGTGCCAGCAGCTCTAGGACTGGCTCCTATAATTCACCCCTCCACTTT; cdr3_aa: CASSSRTGSYNSPLHF
d_call: TRBD1; v_call: TRBV10-1; j_call: TRBJ1-2; clone_size: few; cdr3_nt: TGCGCCAGCACCTACCTGCGCTGGACCGGGACAGGGTTCTATGGCTACACCTTC; cdr3_aa: CASTYLRWTGTGFYGYTF
d_call: TRBD1; v_call: TRBV6-5; j_call: TRBJ2-1; clone_size: NA; cdr3_nt: TGTGCCAGCAGTTATACAGGGGGCCATGAGCAGTTCTTC; cdr3_aa: CASSYTGGHEQFF
d_call: TRBD1; v_call: TRBV18; j_call: TRBJ2-5; clone_size: many; cdr3_nt: TGTGCCAGCTCACGGGGACAGGGGGAAGGAGAGACCCAGTACTTC; cdr3_aa: CASSRGQGEGETQYF
d_call: NA; v_call: TRBV1; j_call: TRBJ1-5; clone_size: few; cdr3_nt: TGCACCAGCAGCCAACCCGGGTCCGGGAACTATCGCAATCAGCCCCAGCATTTT; cdr3_aa: CTSSQPGSGNYRNQPQHF
d_call: TRBD1; v_call: TRBV5-6; j_call: TRBJ1-2; clone_size: few; cdr3_nt: TGTGCCAGCAGCTTTGATGGGACAGGGAGGTATGGCTACACCTTC; cdr3_aa: CASSFDGTGRYGYTF
d_call: NA; v_call: TRBV12-5; j_call: TRBJ1-1; clone_size: many; cdr3_nt: TGTGCTAGTGGTTTGGCTAAGAACACTGAAGCTTTCTTT; cdr3_aa: CASGLAKNTEAFF
d_call: NA; v_call: TRBV6-5; j_call: TRBJ2-3; clone_size: NA; cdr3_nt: TGTGCCAGCAGTTACTCGATGGGGTTGGTCACAGATACGCAGTATTTT; cdr3_aa: CASSYSMGLVTDTQYF
d_call: NA; v_call: TRBV2; j_call: TRBJ2-3; clone_size: few; cdr3_nt: TGTGCCAGCAGTGAAGCGCAGGGCACAGATACGCAGTATTTT; cdr3_aa: CASSEAQGTDTQYF
d_call: NA; v_call: TRBV3-1; j_call: TRBJ1-3; clone_size: NA; cdr3_nt: TGTGCCAGCAGCCCCACCGGGAACTTGCCCTCTGGAAACACCATATATTTT; cdr3_aa: CASSPTGNLPSGNTIYF
d_call: TRBD1; v_call: TRBV5-6; j_call: TRBJ1-2; clone_size: once; cdr3_nt: TGTGCCAGCAGCCCCAGGACAGGGGGAGGCTACACCTTC; cdr3_aa: CASSPRTGGGYTF
d_call: NA; v_call: TRBV10-3; j_call: TRBJ1-5; clone_size: many; cdr3_nt: TGTGCCATCAGTGATAAGGGGCTCCTTCAGCCCCAGCATTTT; cdr3_aa: CAISDKGLLQPQHF
d_call: TRBD2; v_call: TRBV19; j_call: TRBJ2-3; clone_size: NA; cdr3_nt: TGTGCCAGTATGGGCCTAGCGGGAGTCGTAGGCACAGATACGCAGTATTTT; cdr3_aa: CASMGLAGVVGTDTQYF
d_call: NA; v_call: TRBV7-3; j_call: TRBJ2-1; clone_size: few; cdr3_nt: TGTGCCAGCGCGCCGGGGACCTCCTCCTACAATGAGCAGTTCTTC; cdr3_aa: CASAPGTSSYNEQFF
d_call: NA; v_call: TRBV5-1; j_call: TRBJ1-1; clone_size: few; cdr3_nt: TGCGCCAGCAGCTTGGAGGGTAGGGACACTGAAGCTTTCTTT; cdr3_aa: CASSLEGRDTEAFF
d_call: NA; v_call: TRBV19; j_call: TRBJ1-1; clone_size: many; cdr3_nt: TGTGCCAGTAGTCCTTATCAGGGGACGATGAACACTGAAGCTTTCTTT; cdr3_aa: CASSPYQGTMNTEAFF
d_call: TRBD1; v_call: TRBV9; j_call: TRBJ1-3; clone_size: NA; cdr3_nt: TGTGCCAGCAGCCCCAATATTGACAGGGGAGGAAACACCATATATTTT; cdr3_aa: CASSPNIDRGGNTIYF
d_call: TRBD1; v_call: TRBV7-9; j_call: TRBJ1-2; clone_size: NA; cdr3_nt: TGTGCCAGCAGCTTGACAGGGGGCTATGGCTACACCTTC; cdr3_aa: CASSLTGGYGYTF
d_call: NA; v_call: TRBV9; j_call: TRBJ1-5; clone_size: many; cdr3_nt: TGTGCCAGCAGCGTAGGCGGGGAGAGCAATCAGCCCCAGCATTTT; cdr3_aa: CASSVGGESNQPQHF
d_call: TRBD1; v_call: TRBV6-1; j_call: TRBJ1-5; clone_size: many; cdr3_nt: TGTGCCAGCACCTCCGGGACAGGACTTCTGCCCCAGCATTTT; cdr3_aa: CASTSGTGLLPQHF
d_call: TRBD1; v_call: TRBV10-3; j_call: TRBJ2-5; clone_size: few; cdr3_nt: TGTGCCATCGGGACAGGGCGAGGAGAGACCCAGTACTTC; cdr3_aa: CAIGTGRGETQYF
d_call: NA; v_call: TRBV28; j_call: TRBJ1-5; clone_size: many; cdr3_nt: TGTGCCAGCAGTCACACAACGGGGGCGGGTAAGCCCCAGCATTTT; cdr3_aa: CASSHTTGAGKPQHF